The source of this TCR beta chain is a study of shared clonotypes between healthy human individuals. Study conclusions and caveats: Several donors showed sharing of about 4.8% of naive CD4 clonotypes.

Germline V gene lookup returns CDR1 SGHNT and CDR2 YYREEE (reference sequence). The V segment lost 2 bases and the J segment 4 bases; nucleotides outside the gene matches: 4. The CDR3 spans 14 residues. The assay was immunoSEQ multiplex PCR, and TCRdb's table has in-frame clones only and misses some. The sample carries 2 million to 2.5 million clones, 90% to 95% recorded once. A remark on this clone: The antigen is undetermined.

The V call is TRBV5-4, the J call TRBJ1-1; 8 nucleotides line up with TRBD1. Sequencing input: naive CD4+ T cells from PBMCs. Described subset: CD45RA+ positively selected. This TCR was sampled from a man between 18 and 35 years old in good health. Some clones in this sample may be carry-over from other donors' samples. The CDR3 DNA reads TGTGCCAGCAGCTTTCAGGGGGCAGGCACTGAAGCTTTCTTT. Translating gives CASSFQGAGTEAFF.